The following is a TCR beta chain sequence with its context. The sample belongs to a study of blood T cell repertoires in COVID-19. Germline loops: CDR1 SGHDN, CDR2 FVKESK. CDR3 size: 15 residues. V shed 3 bases and J 4 bases; nucleotides not matched to a gene: 6. Sequencing was performed with immunoSEQ multiplex PCR; in TCRdb, only in-frame clones are kept and a portion is missing. The data show 150,000 to 200,000 clones, around 85% seen once. J is TRBJ2-1 and V is TRBV14; TRBD1 matches 7 bases. The receptor was derived from a woman aged 55-69 years with COVID-19, enrolled during active disease. Material for sequencing was peripheral blood. The CDR3 spells CASSQRDRTYNEQFF. The CDR3 nucleotides are TGTGCCAGCAGCCAGAGGGACAGAACTTACAATGAGCAGTTCTTC.